Below, 10 T cell receptor beta chains from the same sample are listed, as sequenced in a study of control samples from healthy donors and cancer patients. TCRdb's copy holds only in-frame clones and misses some; the assay was immunoSEQ multiplex PCR. The table has approximately 100,000 clones, about 89% seen once. The sample consisted of blood. The receptors were gathered from a young man in good health.

This clone was detected only once. The V gene is TRBV6-1, the J gene TRBJ1-1; D unresolved. Trimming stripped 0 bases from V and 4 bases from J, with 6 bases between. Germline CDR1 MNHNS, CDR2 SASEGT. The CDR3 length is 13 residues. The CDR3 sequence: CASSEAGSTEAFF. CDR3 DNA sequence: TGTGCCAGCAGTGAAGCAGGGTCCACTGAAGCTTTCTTT.

The chain joins TRBV28 to TRBJ2-3; 9 positions agree with TRBD1. After removal of 3 bases from V and 3 bases from J, the junction contained 19 bases not matched to a gene. The CDR3 extends over 20 amino acids. CDR1 MDHEN and CDR2 SYDVKM come from the germline V gene. Here the CDR3 reads CASSFAVGQGIARGTDTQYF. For the CDR3, the DNA is TGTGCCAGCAGTTTTGCAGTGGGACAGGGTATAGCCCGGGGGACAGATACGCAGTATTTT.

This clone was counted between two and nine times. This chain links TRBV5-6 with TRBJ2-7, with TRBD2 matching over 10 bases. Germline values: CDR1 SGHDT, CDR2 YYEEEE. The CDR3 length is 18 residues. Trimming cost V 0 bases and J 0 bases; bases outside gene matches: 9. CDR3 bases: TGTGCCAGCAGCTTGGCCCGGGCTAGCGGGAGTGACTCCTACGAGCAGTACTTC. It specifies CASSLARASGSDSYEQYF.

V and J are TRBV9 and TRBJ2-7, with 10 bases identical to TRBD2. Germline-derived CDR1 and CDR2 are SGDLS and YYNGEE. This CDR3 contains 15 residues. V gave up 0 bases and J gave up 4 bases; unmatched junction bases: 4. The CDR3 nucleotides are TGTGCCAGCAGCGTAGCGGCTAGCGGGAGATACGAGCAGTACTTC. It specifies CASSVAASGRYEQYF.

V gene TRBV18 combines with J gene TRBJ1-5; D ambiguous. Germline lookup yields CDR1 KGHSH and CDR2 LQKENI. CDR3 size: 17 residues. The V end lost 5 bases, the J end lost 2 bases, and 19 bases lay between the germline ends. In DNA form, the CDR3 reads TGTGCCAGCTCATCGGACCCCCTTTCAGAGCGCAATCAGCCCCAGCATTTT. Amino acid sequence: CASSSDPLSERNQPQHF.

J is TRBJ2-1 and V is TRBV11-2; 7 nucleotides line up with TRBD2. The CDR3 consists of 16 residues. The junction had 6 bases not matched to a gene; V was cut back by 1 base and J by 3 bases. The germline V gene has CDR1 SGHAT and CDR2 FQNNGV. CDR3 nucleotides: TGTGCCAGCAGCTTAGCCGGGACTATTCTCTACAATGAGCAGTTCTTC. This translates into CASSLAGTILYNEQFF.

The chain joins TRBV12-3 or TRBV12-4 to TRBJ1-5; weak D call: TRBD1 (5 bases). The CDR3 is 13 amino acids. Trimming left V 4 bases short and J 1 base short, with 5 bases between. CDR3 sequence (DNA): TGTGCCAGCAGTTCAGGGAGCAATCAGCCCCAGCATTTT. It yields the protein CASSSGSNQPQHF.

This chain connects TRBV3-1 (or the pseudogene TRBV3-2) to TRBJ2-7; 9 positions agree with TRBD2. The trim removed 4 bases at V and 4 bases at J, leaving 11 bases unmatched. The CDR3 consists of 16 residues. Germline-derived CDR1 and CDR2 are LGHDT and YNNKEL (reference sequence). This chain's CDR3 is CASSPFVAGAWYEQYF. The CDR3 coding sequence is TGTGCCAGCAGCCCCTTCGTAGCGGGAGCGTGGTACGAGCAGTACTTC.

This sequence joins TRBV28 and TRBJ2-7, with TRBD1 matching 7 bases. V shed 5 bases, J shed 0 bases, and the junction held 13 bases outside the gene matches. The CDR3 loop spans 17 amino acids. Germline CDR1 is MDHEN and CDR2 is SYDVKM. CDR3 DNA sequence: TGTGCCAGCAGTCCTTGGGGCTATGGGACAGACTCCTACGAGCAGTACTTC. Its protein product is CASSPWGYGTDSYEQYF.

This chain uses TRBV7-9 with TRBJ1-6; TRBD1 is a possible D gene (5 bases). This CDR3 is built from 14 residues. Trimming left V 7 bases short and J 8 bases short, with 15 bases between. Per the germline V gene, CDR1 is SEHNR and CDR2 is FQNEAQ (reference sequence). CDR3 nucleotide sequence: TGTGCCAGCAAGAACGGGGGGGATCATTCACCCCTCCACTTT. Protein: CASKNGGDHSPLHF.